This T cell receptor (beta chain) was profiled in a study of T cells in Graves' hyperthyroidism and ophthalmopathy (dated by TCRdb to the late 2010s). For the wider study: Peripheral blood samples were taken at initial diagnosis, before any treatment was given. To identify distinguishing TCR V-J signatures, a discovery cohort of 90 to 100 patients was used, comprising some 45 with Graves' ophthalmopathy and some 57 with stable Graves' hyperthyroidism. An independent validation cohort of fewer than 20 hyperthyroidism patients and about 16 patients who later progressed to ophthalmopathy tested prospective prediction of ophthalmopathy. The approximately 100 discovery patients were divided at random into training and test sets in a 7:3 ratio. In addition, the study compared T-cell repertoires in thyroid tissue and in blood from 6 or 7 Graves' hyperthyroidism patients. After blood sampling, hyperthyroidism patients were treated with methimazole at a starting dose of 30 mg daily, and ophthalmopathy patients were treated with high-dose intravenous methylprednisolone. The paper describes TCR Vbeta CDR3 sequencing of 140 or so peripheral blood samples, made up of 40 to 45 ophthalmopathy patients, around 78 hyperthyroidism patients and approximately 17 progressor patients.

Results the study describes overall, beyond this receptor: No statistical method was used to fix the sample size in advance, and group allocation was not hidden from the investigators. In cross-validation, a model built on a 13 V-J signature told ophthalmopathy apart from stable hyperthyroidism with under 90% sensitivity and around 83% specificity, and in testing the same model reached 80%/75%. In validation, progression to ophthalmopathy was predicted by the model with 70% to 71% sensitivity and 72% to 80% specificity, a median of roughly 6.4 months before onset. Most expanded thyroid clonotypes (frequency above 0.001) were also detected in blood, suggesting blood repertoires may reflect thyroid immune responses.

To note about this clonotype: Its antigen remains unidentified. Per-base qualities were not stored, and no clone one base away is much larger.

Graves' hyperthyroidism was defined as stable when no progression to ophthalmopathy occurred over 18 months of follow-up. Hyperthyroidism patients were newly diagnosed, had a disease duration of under 2 months, and were aged 18 to 65 years. Patients with uncontrolled infections, other autoimmune diseases, pregnancy or lactation were excluded. Diagnoses were based on clinical symptoms, serum thyroxine and TRAb, thyroid ultrasound and orbital computed tomography. PBMCs were separated from 10 ml of fresh peripheral blood using Ficoll-Paque density gradient centrifugation. Total RNA was extracted using Trizol reagent, and RNA quality was assessed on an Agilent 2100 Bioanalyzer. The TCR beta CDR3 regions were amplified from the RNA transcripts. For the first round of RT-PCR on the TCR CDR3, the HTBI primer set was used together with the Qiagen OneStep RT-PCR kit. Libraries were constructed in a second round of multiplex PCR, after which size selection and purification were carried out. Libraries were sequenced paired-end with 100 bp reads on an Illumina HiSeq2000. The paper's data handling went like this. SOAPnuke was used to process the raw data, with reads discarded if the reads contained adapters or uncalled bases, had a mean Phred below 15, or lacked an exact constant-primer or identifier match. High-quality paired reads were merged using COPE v1.2.5, and each unique nucleotide sequence was defined as a clonotype. Clonotypes were aligned to IMGT TRBV, TRBD and TRBJ reference segments using MiTCR v1.1. The analysis included only V-J combinations with a frequency above 0.0001, which together covered more than 99% of the repertoires. A TCS score was defined as the ratio between F50 (clonal expansion) and ExV (chaos), using BLOSUM62-based TCRdist between CDR3 peptides within each V-J. Welch's t-statistics and random forest reduced several hundred V-J features to around 14, which were used in a naive Bayes classifier (R e1071). The raw public reads went through TCRdb reprocessing: fastp at Q25, MiXCR clone calling, in-frame beta chains kept. Rows with a matching CDR3 protein are joined into one entry that keeps the most common DNA and genes. What appears here as the V and J calls and clone size reflects TCRdb's work, not the paper's. The sample profile shows 92,000 or so distinct CDR3 sequences; about half of them were found once. The ten largest clones represent 27% of the sample.

The CDR3 has 15 amino acids, counting the end cysteine and phenylalanine. Only the CDR3 region is kept as DNA, spanning 45 bases read in frame from base 1. V and J are truncated by 4 bases and 6 bases respectively, leaving an intervening sequence of 18 bases. CDR1 and CDR2 are read off the germline V gene as MNHNS and SASEGT. Input material: blood. The receptor comes from a middle-aged woman with Graves' hyperthyroidism. This chain is built from TRBV6-1 and TRBJ1-1; a weak D assignment points to TRBD1 (5 bases agree). The CDR3 has the sequence CASSGKVLGDSEAFF. The nucleotide sequence is TGTGCCAGCAGTGGAAAAGTCTTAGGGGACTCTGAAGCTTTCTTT.